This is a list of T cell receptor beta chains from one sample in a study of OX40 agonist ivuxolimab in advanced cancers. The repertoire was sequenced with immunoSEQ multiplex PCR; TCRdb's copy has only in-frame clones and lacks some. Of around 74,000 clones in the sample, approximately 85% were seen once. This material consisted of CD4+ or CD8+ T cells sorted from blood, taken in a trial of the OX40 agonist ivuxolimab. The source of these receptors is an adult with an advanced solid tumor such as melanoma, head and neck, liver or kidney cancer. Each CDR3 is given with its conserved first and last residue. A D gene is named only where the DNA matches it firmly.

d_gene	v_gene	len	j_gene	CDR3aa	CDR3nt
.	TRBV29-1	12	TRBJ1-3	CSVQGAGNTIYF	TGCAGCGTTCAGGGAGCTGGAAACACCATATATTTT
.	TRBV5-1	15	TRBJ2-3	CASSLGQRGTDTQYF	TGCGCCAGCAGCTTGGGGCAGCGGGGCACAGATACGCAGTATTTT
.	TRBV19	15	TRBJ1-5	CASSFSQGDNQPQHF	TGTGCCAGTAGTTTCTCGCAGGGTGACAATCAGCCCCAGCATTTT
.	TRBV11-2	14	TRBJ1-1	CASSSTYPTTEAFF	TGTGCCAGCAGCTCAACTTATCCGACCACTGAAGCTTTCTTT
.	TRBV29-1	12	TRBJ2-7	CSVETGRYEQYF	TGCAGCGTTGAAACAGGGCGGTACGAGCAGTACTTC
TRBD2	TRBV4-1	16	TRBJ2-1	CASSQEGTNLNNEQFF	TGCGCCAGCAGCCAAGAGGGGACTAACCTTAACAATGAGCAGTTCTTC
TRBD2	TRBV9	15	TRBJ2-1	CASSVRLAGGSEQFF	TGTGCCAGCAGCGTAAGACTAGCGGGGGGGTCTGAGCAGTTCTTC
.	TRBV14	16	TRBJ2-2	CASSTNRAYNTGELFF	TGTGCCAGCTCAACAAACAGGGCTTACAACACCGGGGAGCTGTTTTTT
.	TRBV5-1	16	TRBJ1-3	CASSALGESGRNTIYF	TGCGCCAGCAGCGCGTTGGGGGAGTCGGGGAGAAACACCATATATTTT
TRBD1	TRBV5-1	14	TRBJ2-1	CASRREGQGGEQFF	TGCGCCAGCAGGCGAGAGGGACAGGGGGGGGAGCAGTTCTTC
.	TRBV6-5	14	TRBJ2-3	CASSPQGLRDTQYF	TGTGCCAGCAGTCCTCAGGGGCTTCGTGATACGCAGTATTTT
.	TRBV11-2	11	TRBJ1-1	CASSRLIEAFF	TGTGCCAGCAGCCGCCTTATCGAAGCTTTCTTT
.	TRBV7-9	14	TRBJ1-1	CASSFPGVNTEAFF	TGTGCCAGCAGCTTTCCGGGGGTGAACACTGAAGCTTTCTTT
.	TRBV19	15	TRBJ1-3	CASSTTRSPGNTIYF	TGTGCCAGTAGTACGACCCGGAGCCCTGGAAACACCATATATTTT
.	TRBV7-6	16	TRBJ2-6	CASSSGVSSGANVLTF	TGTGCCAGCAGCTCGGGGGTTAGCTCTGGGGCCAACGTCCTGACTTTC